This T cell receptor (beta chain) originates from a study of blood T cell repertoires in COVID-19. The overall study: From the United States, Italy and Spain came samples of acute and convalescent COVID-19.

Germline V lookup: CDR1 MNHEY, CDR2 SVGAGI. CDR3 length: 14 amino acids. Trimming at V came to 5 bases and at J to 5 bases, leaving 7 bases not matched to a gene. Seattle's cohort entered during active infection and was followed longitudinally. Original processing notes: Amplified reference gene primers provided the basis for estimating nucleated cell counts. This table comes from immunoSEQ multiplex PCR, and its TCRdb copy is limited to in-frame clones, with some not included. V and J calls plus clone size are reproduced from that table; the DNA served to infer D and trimming. The repertoire consists of some 390,000 clones, with approximately 91% occurring once and the leading ten covering about 1.6%.

This rearrangement joins TRBV6-5 to TRBJ1-2, with TRBD1 matching over 8 bases. Sequences were obtained from peripheral blood. This TCR derives from a woman between 40 and 55 years old with COVID-19, enrolled during active disease. As DNA, the CDR3 is TGTGCCAGCAGTAGGACAGGGACCGATTATGGCTACACCTTC. Amino acid sequence: CASSRTGTDYGYTF.